Shown below are 11 T cell receptor beta chains from a single sample sequenced in a study of blood T cell repertoires in COVID-19. Repertoires were generated with immunoSEQ multiplex PCR, while TCRdb's copy carries only in-frame clones and drops some. Of roughly 100,000 clones in the sample, about 86% were seen once. Sample: peripheral blood. The receptor source for this set is a man at least 80 years old with acute or convalescent COVID-19.

The chain combines TRBV27 with TRBJ1-1; 10 nucleotides agree with TRBD1. CDR1 is MNHEY, CDR2 SMNVEV, per germline (reference sequence). The CDR3 has 15 residues. V shed 8 bases and J 1 base; nucleotides not matched to a gene: 7. The chain's CDR3 is CASSQDRGTNTEAFF. CDR3 sequence (DNA): TGTGCCAGCTCCCAGGACAGGGGGACGAACACTGAAGCTTTCTTT.

This clone was observed a single time. The J gene is TRBJ1-1, the V gene TRBV6-6; D is uncertain. This CDR3 has 15 residues. Germline V gene data show CDR1 as MNHNY and CDR2 as SVGAGI (reference sequence). Trimming stripped 2 bases from V and 1 base from J, with 11 bases between. CDR3 protein: CASSYPARPNTEAFF. The CDR3 nucleotides read TGTGCCAGCAGTTACCCGGCCAGGCCGAACACTGAAGCTTTCTTT.

This chain uses TRBV19 with TRBJ2-1; possible D gene TRBD1, 5 bases. Germline CDR1 LNHDA, CDR2 SQIVND (reference sequence). The V end lost 5 bases, the J end lost 6 bases, and 14 bases lay between the germline ends. The CDR3 totals 14 residues. CDR3 coding DNA: TGTGCCAGTAGTTGGCAGGGAAATGGCAATGAGCAGTTCTTC. Its protein is CASSWQGNGNEQFF. Drawing the rest from reference TRBV19 and TRBJ2-1, the complete variable domain is DGGITQSPKYLFRKEGQNVTLSCEQNLNHDAMYWYRQDPGQGLRLIYYSQIVNDFQKGDIAEGYSVSREKKESFPLTVTSAQKNPTAFYLCASSWQGNGNEQFFGPGTRLTVL.

The chain is built from TRBV7-8 and TRBJ2-1; TRBD1 matches at 7 bases. J gave up 3 bases and V 5 bases, and 7 bases lay outside the gene matches. This CDR3 has 15 residues. CDR1 is SGHVS and CDR2 is FQNEAQ in the germline V gene. The CDR3 coding sequence is TGTGCCAGCAGCCGTTTTACAGGGGACTACAATGAGCAGTTCTTC. Translating gives CASSRFTGDYNEQFF.

This rearrangement joins TRBV21-1 to TRBJ2-5; TRBD2 is taken as the D call from the table, unchecked against the DNA. TRBV21-1 is a pseudogene segment. This CDR3 spans 15 amino acids. CDR3 protein: CATYSGRDPQETQYF. DNA of the CDR3: TGTGCCACTTATAGCGGGAGGGACCCCCAAGAGACCCAGTACTTC.

A note on this clone: Other DNA sequences in this sample translate to the same CDR3. This rearrangement joins TRBV5-1 to TRBJ1-1; perhaps TRBD1 as D (6 bases). This CDR3 is 13 amino acids long. Deletions cut 3 bases from V and 2 bases from J, with 8 bases between. Germline V gene lookup returns CDR1 SGHRS and CDR2 YFSETQ. CDR3 amino acids: CASSSQGNTEAFF. The CDR3 DNA is TGCGCCAGCAGCTCACAGGGTAACACTGAAGCTTTCTTT.

The chain couples TRBV6-5 to TRBJ1-2; D is unclear. Trimming stripped 0 bases from V and 7 bases from J, with 6 bases between. CDR1 is MNHEY and CDR2 is SVGAGI in the germline V gene. CDR3 length: 12 amino acids. CDR3 protein: CASSYSTGGYTF. CDR3 DNA sequence: TGTGCCAGCAGTTACTCGACGGGTGGCTACACCTTC.

The chain recombines TRBV11-2 with TRBJ1-4; D gene ambiguous. The V end lost 1 base, the J end lost 8 bases, and 8 bases lay between the germline ends. This CDR3 has 13 amino acids. Germline V CDR1 and CDR2: SGHAT, FQNNGV. The DNA for the CDR3 is TGTGCCAGCAGCTTAGGTCAGAGGGAAAAACTGTTTTTT. Translation: CASSLGQREKLFF.

The J gene is TRBJ2-3, the V gene TRBV2, with 8 positions matching TRBD1. CDR3 length: 15 amino acids. The V gene's germline CDR1 is SNHLY and CDR2 FYNNEI. V lost 6 bases and J lost 3; bases outside the gene matches: 8. The CDR3 protein is CASSPQGVATDTQYF. The CDR3 nucleotides read TGTGCCAGCAGCCCACAGGGGGTAGCGACAGATACGCAGTATTTT.

The chain couples TRBV28 to TRBJ2-1, with 7 nucleotides matching TRBD2. Germline V gene sequence: CDR1 MDHEN, CDR2 SYDVKM. The CDR3 runs 15 residues. V trimming: 7 bases; J trimming: 7 bases; junction bases outside the gene matches: 13. The CDR3 reads CASILAGTNTNEQFF. Here the CDR3 DNA reads TGTGCCAGCATCCTAGCCGGGACTAATACTAATGAGCAGTTCTTC.

The V call is TRBV7-9, the J call TRBJ1-2, with D perhaps matching TRBD1 (6 bases). V lost 4 bases, J lost 2 bases, and 14 bases lay in between. The CDR3 consists of 15 residues. Germline assignment: CDR1 SEHNR and CDR2 FQNEAQ (reference sequence). CDR3 nucleotides: TGTGCCAGCAGCTCCGAACTTGACAGGAACTATGGCTACACCTTC. It specifies CASSSELDRNYGYTF.